These 31 T cell receptor beta chains share one sample of origin, sequenced in a study of blood T cell repertoires in COVID-19. Here immunoSEQ multiplex PCR was the method, and the copy in TCRdb shows in-frame clones only, minus some. The profile shows under 200,000 clones, 75% to 95% of them singletons. The sample taken for sequencing was peripheral blood. Receptor source: a man aged 50 or older with acute or convalescent COVID-19.

V usage is TRBV7-9 and J usage is TRBJ2-5; D call uncertain. CDR3 length: 14 amino acids. CDR1 is SEHNR, CDR2 FQNEAQ, per germline (reference sequence). Trimming left V 5 bases short and J 2 bases short, with 12 bases between. The chain's CDR3 is CASSPQVEQETQYF. The CDR3 region has the DNA TGTGCCAGCAGCCCTCAGGTAGAGCAAGAGACCCAGTACTTC.

The chain combines TRBV7-8 with TRBJ2-2; a weak D match, TRBD1 (5 bases). The CDR3 extends over 17 amino acids. CDR1 SGHVS and CDR2 FQNEAQ come from the germline V gene. Trimming cost V 0 bases and J 4 bases, with 15 bases left between them. The CDR3 sequence: CASSLAKDRGSTGELFF. In nucleotides, the CDR3 is TGTGCCAGCAGCTTAGCAAAGGATAGGGGATCCACCGGGGAGCTGTTTTTT.

The J gene is TRBJ2-2, the V gene TRBV29-1; 7 positions match TRBD1. V lost 4 bases, J lost 0 bases, and 11 bases stayed unmatched. The CDR3 is made up of 17 amino acids. The germline CDR1 and CDR2 sequences are SQVTM and ANQGSEA. CDR3 sequence: CSVVGRGSLSNTGELFF. In DNA, the CDR3 is TGCAGCGTTGTGGGCAGGGGGTCTCTGTCGAACACCGGGGAGCTGTTTTTT.

This rearrangement joins TRBV6-1 to TRBJ1-5, with a possible D match to TRBD1 (6 bases). The CDR3 is 14 residues long. The germline V gene encodes CDR1 MNHNS and CDR2 SASEGT. The ends were cut back, 2 bases at V and 3 bases at J, with 8 bases in the middle. The CDR3 sequence: CASSEQGNNQPQHF. The CDR3 coding sequence is TGTGCCAGCAGTGAACAGGGGAACAATCAGCCCCAGCATTTT.

The V gene is TRBV5-5, the J gene TRBJ1-5; D remains ambiguous. Germline assignment: CDR1 SGHKS and CDR2 YYEKEE (reference sequence). The V gene lost 2 bases and the J gene lost 5 bases, with 8 bases spanning the gap. The CDR3 spans 13 residues. The CDR3 protein is CASSFGRDQPQHF. In DNA form, the CDR3 reads TGTGCCAGCAGCTTCGGGAGGGATCAGCCCCAGCATTTT.

In this sample, this clone turned up once. The CDR3 sequence is CASSLSTASNQPQHF. DNA of the CDR3: TGTGCCAGCAGCTTGAGTACAGCCTCCAATCAGCCCCAGCATTTT. The V call is TRBV5-5, the J call TRBJ1-5; the D is unclear. Germline loops: CDR1 SGHKS, CDR2 YYEKEE (reference sequence). The CDR3 sequence is 15 residues long. Trimming stripped 1 base from V and 3 bases from J, with 11 bases between.

The chain couples TRBV4-2 to TRBJ1-2, with 7 bases that match TRBD1. This CDR3 contains 14 residues. After removal of 1 base from V and 7 bases from J, the junction contained 6 bases not matched to a gene. In germline, CDR1 is LGHNA, CDR2 YNFKEQ. CDR3 DNA sequence: TGTGCCAGCAGCCAAGCTACAGGGGATACTGGCTACACCTTC. It specifies CASSQATGDTGYTF.

The rearrangement links TRBV24-1 to TRBJ1-4; D is uncertain. Germline values: CDR1 KGHDR, CDR2 SFDVKD. The CDR3 has 13 amino acids. Trimming stripped 6 bases from V and 8 bases from J, with 12 bases between. CDR3 nucleotides: TGTGCCACCAGTCGGTTCGCGGGCGAAAAACTGTTTTTT. Residues: CATSRFAGEKLFF.

This clone has a single count. The chain employs TRBV5-4 and TRBJ1-1, with TRBD1 matching 9 bases. V lost 1 base and J lost 3; bases outside the gene matches: 1. Looked up from germline, CDR1 is SGHNT and CDR2 is YYREEE (reference sequence). The CDR3 is 14 residues long. In nucleotides, the CDR3 is TGTGCCAGCAGCTTGACAGGGGGCGACACTGAAGCTTTCTTT. This codes for CASSLTGGDTEAFF. Full variable domain (outside the CDR3, taken from reference TRBV5-4 and TRBJ1-1): ETGVTQSPTHLIKTRGQQVTLRCSSQSGHNTVSWYQQALGQGPQFIFQYYREEENGRGNFPPRFSGLQFPNYSSELNVNALELDDSALYLCASSLTGGDTEAFFGQGTRLTVV.

This clone was seen a handful of times. This chain links TRBV4-2 with TRBJ1-3, with D tentatively TRBD1 (6 bases). This CDR3 spans 17 amino acids. V was shortened by 1 base and J by 2 bases, with 15 bases between the two germline ends. CDR1 is LGHNA and CDR2 is YNFKEQ in the germline V gene. The CDR3 is CASSQAGWGQTGNTIYF. For the CDR3, the DNA is TGTGCCAGCAGCCAAGCTGGTTGGGGGCAAACTGGAAACACCATATATTTT.

The chain has TRBV18 and TRBJ2-2; D is possibly TRBD1 (5 bases). CDR3 length: 15 amino acids. Trimming took 2 bases from V and 7 from J, leaving 14 bases between them. CDR1 and CDR2 (germline): KGHSH, LQKENI. DNA of the CDR3: TGTGCCAGCTCACCAGGGTCAGGAACAGGCGGGGAGCTGTTTTTT. It specifies CASSPGSGTGGELFF. The complete variable domain, with remaining parts taken from reference TRBV18 and TRBJ2-2, reads NAGVMQNPRHLVRRRGQEARLRCSPMKGHSHVYWYRQLPEEGLKFMVYLQKENIIDESGMPKERFSAEFPKEGPSILRIQQVVRGDSAAYFCASSPGSGTGGELFFGEGSRLTVL.

The V and J genes are TRBV5-1 and TRBJ2-3; tentative D call: TRBD1 (6 bases). The CDR3 contains 15 residues. Trimming pared 0 bases from V and 2 bases from J, leaving 10 bases between. Germline CDR1 reads SGHRS; CDR2 reads YFSETQ. The CDR3 DNA reads TGCGCCAGCAGCTTGGAAGGGGGAATCACAGATACGCAGTATTTT. This translates into CASSLEGGITDTQYF.

This clone came up many times. The chain uses TRBV6-5 and TRBJ2-7, with 8 bases lining up with TRBD2. The CDR3 spans 14 residues. The germline gives CDR1 MNHEY, CDR2 SVGAGI. The J segment lost 3 bases and the V segment lost 9 bases, leaving 10 bases of the junction unmatched. CDR3 in DNA: TGTGCCAGTGTTACCGGGACTAGTCTCTACGAGCAGTACTTC. Translating it yields CASVTGTSLYEQYF.

V and J are TRBV6-2 or TRBV6-3 and TRBJ1-1; D perhaps matches TRBD1 (6 bases). Trimming cost V 2 bases and J 0 bases, with 19 bases left between them. CDR1 MNHEY and CDR2 SVGEGT come from the germline V gene. The CDR3 has 18 amino acids. CDR3: CASSYEEQGFRMNTEAFF. The CDR3 DNA is TGTGCCAGCAGTTACGAGGAACAGGGTTTTAGAATGAACACTGAAGCTTTCTTT.

The genes are TRBV5-1 and TRBJ1-5; tentative D call: TRBD1 (6 bases). Germline CDR1 reads SGHRS; CDR2 reads YFSETQ. The CDR3 totals 14 residues. V lost 5 bases and J 2 bases, leaving 11 bases between the germline ends. CDR3 region: CASSPGQRNQPQHF. The CDR3 DNA reads as TGCGCCAGCAGTCCCGGACAGCGCAATCAGCCCCAGCATTTT.

V usage is TRBV7-7 and J usage is TRBJ1-4; D is undetermined. The CDR3 runs to 11 residues. From germline, CDR1 is SSHAT and CDR2 FNYEAQ (reference sequence). CDR3 DNA: TGTGCTAATTCCGGTAATGAAAAACTGTTTTTT. It encodes CANSGNEKLFF.

CDR3 amino acids: CASSESRGATNEKLFF. CDR3 bases: TGTGCCAGCAGTGAAAGCCGCGGGGCAACTAATGAAAAACTGTTTTTT. J is TRBJ1-4 and V is TRBV25-1; D call uncertain. V shed 2 bases and J shed 0 bases, with 10 bases lying between them. Germline loops: CDR1 MGHDK, CDR2 SYGVNS. The CDR3 is 16 residues long.

The table lists this clone with a count of one. The chain combines TRBV5-1 with TRBJ1-2, with 7 bases lining up with TRBD1. Germline V gene lookup returns CDR1 SGHRS and CDR2 YFSETQ. Trimming removed 3 bases from V and 0 bases from J; junction bases left unmatched: 5. The length of the CDR3 is 15 residues. The CDR3 protein is CASSYGTDPNYGYTF. CDR3 sequence (DNA): TGCGCCAGCAGCTATGGGACAGATCCTAACTATGGCTACACCTTC.

The chain employs TRBV9 and TRBJ2-3, with 10 nucleotides matching TRBD1. Trimming took 3 bases from V and 0 from J; bases not matched to a gene: 1. The CDR3 is made up of 15 amino acids. Germline CDR1 and CDR2: SGDLS and YYNGEE. CDR3 in DNA: TGTGCCAGCAGCGCGGGACAGGGGAGCACAGATACGCAGTATTTT. It encodes CASSAGQGSTDTQYF.

The chain has TRBV19 and TRBJ2-3, with 9 positions matching TRBD1. Trimming removed 6 bases from V and 6 bases from J; junction bases left unmatched: 10. Per the germline V gene, CDR1 is LNHDA and CDR2 is SQIVND (reference sequence). The CDR3 totals 15 residues. The chain's CDR3 is CASSPQGAPRDTQYF. Written as DNA, the CDR3 is TGTGCCAGTAGCCCACAGGGGGCGCCAAGGGATACGCAGTATTTT.

This rearrangement joins TRBV18 to TRBJ1-6; the match to TRBD1 covers 10 bases. Germline loops: CDR1 KGHSH, CDR2 LQKENI. The V and J ends lost 1 base and 1 base, in that order; junction bases with no gene match: 4. The CDR3 has 18 residues. The chain's CDR3 is CASSPRRQGASYNSPLHF. The CDR3 DNA reads as TGTGCCAGCTCACCACGGAGACAGGGGGCATCCTATAATTCACCCCTCCACTTT.

The chain is built from TRBV25-1 and TRBJ2-3; D unresolved. The CDR3 consists of 12 residues. Germline-derived CDR1 and CDR2 are MGHDK and SYGVNS. V was shortened by 4 bases and J by 6 bases, with 8 bases between the two germline ends. The CDR3 sequence: CASSVNLDTQYF. CDR3 DNA: TGTGCCAGCAGTGTGAACTTGGATACGCAGTATTTT.

The V gene is TRBV29-1, the J gene TRBJ2-1; TRBD2 is a possible D gene (5 bases). This CDR3 comprises 13 residues. Germline V CDR1 and CDR2: SQVTM, ANQGSEA. Trimming took off 6 bases at V and 9 bases at J, with 18 bases between the two ends. The CDR3 is CSVTGSVIGEQFF. DNA for the CDR3: TGCAGCGTAACGGGATCGGTAATTGGTGAGCAGTTCTTC.

The chain employs TRBV24-1 and TRBJ2-2, with 8 positions matching TRBD2. This CDR3 is 16 amino acids long. Germline-derived CDR1 and CDR2 are KGHDR and SFDVKD. J lost 3 bases, V lost 12 bases, and 14 bases had no gene match. The CDR3 DNA sequence: TGTGCCTCAATGTCAGGTAGCGGGATTTACACCGGGGAGCTGTTTTTT. Amino acid sequence: CASMSGSGIYTGELFF.

This rearrangement joins TRBV19 to TRBJ1-3; a weak D match, TRBD1 (6 bases). This CDR3 has 14 residues. Between the trimmed V and J ends, which lost 5 bases and 0 bases, there was a span of 8 bases. Germline V gene sequence: CDR1 LNHDA, CDR2 SQIVND (reference sequence). In DNA, the CDR3 is TGTGCCAGTAGTGGACAGCACTCTGGAAACACCATATATTTT. This sequence encodes CASSGQHSGNTIYF.

V and J are TRBV6-2 or TRBV6-3 and TRBJ1-6; D perhaps matches TRBD1 (5 bases). The germline gives CDR1 MNHEY, CDR2 SVGEGT. The CDR3 contains 14 residues. The V end was cut by 0 bases, the J end by 8 bases, with 8 bases between. DNA of the CDR3: TGTGCCAGCAGTTACTCGGCGGGACATTCACCCCTCCACTTT. Its translation is CASSYSAGHSPLHF.

In its sample, this clone was seen a few times. This sequence joins TRBV7-2 and TRBJ1-2; no definite D call. Deletions cut 2 bases from V and 4 bases from J, with 8 bases between. CDR1 and CDR2 (germline): SGHTA, FQGNSA. The CDR3 runs 13 residues. In DNA form, the CDR3 reads TGTGCCAGCAGCTTACGCGAGATCTATGGCTACACCTTC. The encoded protein is CASSLREIYGYTF.

This clone showed up just a few times. The V and J genes are TRBV5-1 and TRBJ2-7; possibly TRBD2 for D (5 bases). This CDR3 comprises 14 residues. The V gene's germline CDR1 is SGHRS and CDR2 YFSETQ. V lost 4 bases and J lost 6, with 17 bases in between. The CDR3 nucleotides read TGCGCCAGCAGCGGAGGCGCCCTGCAAAGCGAGCAGTACTTC. It translates to CASSGGALQSEQYF.

This clone was detected a few times. The chain couples TRBV28 to TRBJ1-4; TRBD1 matches 9 bases. Germline V gene data show CDR1 as MDHEN and CDR2 as SYDVKM. Trimming cost V 8 bases and J 8 bases; bases outside gene matches: 9. CDR3 length: 14 amino acids. This CDR3 is CASGQDRGEEKLFF. DNA for the CDR3: TGTGCCAGCGGGCAAGACAGGGGGGAGGAAAAACTGTTTTTT.

V and J are TRBV2 and TRBJ1-6; 7 bases are a match to TRBD1. The length of the CDR3 is 15 residues. Germline loops: CDR1 SNHLY, CDR2 FYNNEI. With V trimmed by 5 bases and J by 5 bases, 6 bases remained unmatched. CDR3 amino acids: CASSQGQPNNSPLHF. DNA for the CDR3: TGTGCCAGCAGTCAGGGACAGCCAAATAATTCACCCCTCCACTTT.

The rearrangement uses TRBV18 and TRBJ1-6; D is possibly TRBD1 (6 bases). The ends were cut back, 2 bases at V and 8 bases at J, with 13 bases in the middle. The germline CDR1 and CDR2 sequences are KGHSH and LQKENI. The CDR3 is made up of 15 amino acids. DNA of the CDR3: TGTGCCAGCTCACCAGACACAGGGATTTATTCACCCCTCCACTTT. This translates into CASSPDTGIYSPLHF.